These 30 T cell receptor beta chains share one sample of origin, sequenced in a study of radiation and T cells in renal cell carcinoma (dated by TCRdb to the early 2020s). Sample time point, as interpreted from the label and publication: blood 4 weeks post-SBRT, at nephrectomy. The treatment or condition label, as the study defines it: 15 Gy SBRT to primary tumor, nephrectomy 4 weeks later. To prepare the library, the immunoSEQ multiplex PCR assay was applied. TCRdb retrieved this table from immuneACCESS and kept in-frame rearrangements only. Not all clones are present; in checked studies, unresolved V genes account for under half, and no reason is known for the remainder. Present in this sample are about 86,000 clones, about 82% of which were seen just once. Roughly 10% of the sample belongs to the ten largest clones. This specimen consisted of blood, obtained from a patient whose treatment included radiotherapy and nephrectomy. These TCRs come from a man between 50 and 59 years old with renal cell carcinoma.

The rearrangement joins TRBV30 to TRBJ2-3, with 7 bases identical to TRBD1. Germline V gives CDR1 GTSNPN, CDR2 SVGIG (reference sequence). This CDR3 region has 19 residues. V was pared by 2 bases and J by 2 bases, with 19 bases of the junction left unmatched. CDR3 nucleotide sequence: TGTGCCTGGAGTACCCTCGGGACAGAGAGTCCGGAAAACACAGATACGCAGTATTTT. Protein: CAWSTLGTESPENTDTQYF. Full variable domain (rest looked up from reference TRBV30 and TRBJ2-3): SQTIHQWPATLVQPVGSPLSLECTVEGTSNPNLYWYRQAAGRGLQLLFYSVGIGQISSEVPQNLSASRPQDRQFILSSKKLLLSDSGFYLCAWSTLGTESPENTDTQYFGPGTRLTVL.

This clone was observed a handful of times. This sequence joins TRBV10-3 and TRBJ2-7; 8 nucleotides agree with TRBD1. The CDR3 extends over 14 amino acids. The germline CDR1 and CDR2 sequences are ENHRY and SYGVKD. V was pared by 0 bases and J by 7 bases, with 5 bases of the junction left unmatched. CDR3 DNA: TGTGCCATCAGTGAGTCTTGGCAGGGGGCTGAGCAGTACTTC. It yields the protein CAISESWQGAEQYF.

This chain uses TRBV6-5 with TRBJ2-7; maybe TRBD2 (6 bases). Germline V gene lookup returns CDR1 MNHEY and CDR2 SVGAGI. With 0 bases removed from V and 2 bases from J, the gap between germline ends came to 11 bases. This CDR3 is 15 amino acids long. CDR3 nucleotide sequence: TGTGCCAGCAGTTACTCGCCCAGGGAGGCCTACGAGCAGTACTTC. Amino acids: CASSYSPREAYEQYF.

V and J are TRBV5-1 and TRBJ1-1; no clear D. CDR1 SGHRS and CDR2 YFSETQ come from the germline V gene. The CDR3 is 15 residues long. Trimming took off 0 bases at V and 0 bases at J, with 9 bases between the two ends. Here the CDR3 reads CASSLGNRVNTEAFF. The CDR3 nucleotides read TGCGCCAGCAGCTTGGGGAACAGAGTGAACACTGAAGCTTTCTTT.

The rearrangement joins TRBV29-1 to TRBJ2-7; D might be TRBD1 (6 bases). This CDR3 has 13 residues. V lost 6 bases and J 0 bases, leaving 12 bases between the germline ends. Germline V gene lookup returns CDR1 SQVTM and CDR2 ANQGSEA. CDR3 coding DNA: TGCAGCGTCGCGACAGGACACTCCTACGAGCAGTACTTC. It translates to CSVATGHSYEQYF.

This chain joins TRBV7-6 and TRBJ2-1; D gene ambiguous. CDR1 and CDR2 (germline): SGHVS, FNYEAQ. The CDR3 is 12 amino acids. Trimming took off 5 bases at V and 7 bases at J, with 9 bases between the two ends. CDR3 sequence: CASSPFLNEQFF. CDR3 in DNA: TGTGCCAGCAGCCCTTTCTTGAATGAGCAGTTCTTC. Full variable domain (remainder filled in from reference TRBV7-6 and TRBJ2-1): GAGVSQSPRYKVTKRGQDVALRCDPISGHVSLYWYRQALGQGPEFLTYFNYEAQQDKSGLPNDRFSAERPEGSISTLTIQRTEQRDSAMYRCASSPFLNEQFFGPGTRLTVL.

The V and J genes are TRBV5-1 and TRBJ1-1, with D unclear. The CDR3 extends over 15 amino acids. Trimming took off 0 bases at V and 1 base at J, with 10 bases between the two ends. Germline-derived CDR1 and CDR2 are SGHRS and YFSETQ. The CDR3 loop reads CASSLGLSANTEAFF. The CDR3 nucleotides read TGCGCCAGCAGCTTGGGATTGAGCGCGAACACTGAAGCTTTCTTT.

This chain uses TRBV27 with TRBJ1-1, with a possible D match to TRBD1 (6 bases). Germline V gene lookup returns CDR1 MNHEY and CDR2 SMNVEV (reference sequence). V gave up 3 bases and J gave up 7 bases, with 18 bases separating them. The CDR3 consists of 15 residues. This chain's CDR3 is CASSFTHSLGGEAFF. The CDR3 nucleotides read TGTGCCAGCAGTTTTACCCACTCCTTAGGGGGTGAAGCTTTCTTT.

This chain connects TRBV6-1 to TRBJ2-5; 8 bases map to TRBD1. V gave up 4 bases and J gave up 4 bases; unmatched junction bases: 8. The CDR3 length is 15 residues. Germline V gene sequence: CDR1 MNHNS, CDR2 SASEGT. CDR3 protein: CASSVVRGLGETQYF. The CDR3 DNA sequence: TGTGCCAGCAGTGTGGTCAGGGGGCTCGGAGAGACCCAGTACTTC.

This clone was observed once. The chain carries TRBV2 and TRBJ1-3; D may be TRBD1 (5 bases). Per germline, CDR1 SNHLY and CDR2 FYNNEI. This CDR3 region has 13 residues. V was trimmed by 4 bases and J by 3 bases, leaving 7 bases between them. For the CDR3, the DNA is TGTGCCAGCAGTGCCAGGGTTGGAAACACCATATATTTT. This translates into CASSARVGNTIYF. Supplemented by reference TRBV2 and TRBJ1-3, the full variable domain reads EPEVTQTPSHQVTQMGQEVILRCVPISNHLYFYWYRQILGQKVEFLVSFYNNEISEKSEIFDDQFSVERPDGSNFTLKIRSTKLEDSAMYFCASSARVGNTIYFGEGSWLTVV.

The rearrangement uses TRBV7-2 and TRBJ2-1, with D unresolved. V lost 5 bases and J lost 9, with 17 bases in between. Per the germline V gene, CDR1 is SGHTA and CDR2 is FQGNSA. The CDR3 consists of 14 residues. CDR3 sequence: CASSLQTLPGEQFF. For the CDR3, the DNA is TGTGCCAGCAGCCTTCAAACTTTGCCCGGTGAGCAGTTCTTC. The full variable domain, rest sourced from reference TRBV7-2 and TRBJ2-1, is GAGVSQSPSNKVTEKGKDVELRCDPISGHTALYWYRQSLGQGLEFLIYFQGNSAPDKSGLPSDRFSAERTGGSVSTLTIQRTQQEDSAVYLCASSLQTLPGEQFFGPGTRLTVL.

The gene calls are TRBV9 and TRBJ2-1; 8 nucleotides align to TRBD2. The trim removed 6 bases at V and 5 bases at J, leaving 10 bases unmatched. The CDR3 extends over 15 amino acids. Germline loops: CDR1 SGDLS, CDR2 YYNGEE. The CDR3, as DNA: TGTGCCAGCACCAGGACTAGCTGGGTGGACAATGAGCAGTTCTTC. The encoded protein is CASTRTSWVDNEQFF.

The V call is TRBV19, the J call TRBJ2-7; D is unresolved. Germline loops: CDR1 LNHDA, CDR2 SQIVND (reference sequence). Trimming removed 3 bases at V and 7 bases at J, with 16 bases between. The CDR3 runs 14 residues. CDR3 in DNA: TGTGCCAGTAGTATCCGGGCCAAAAGCGAGGAGCAGTACTTC. Its protein product is CASSIRAKSEEQYF.

Written as DNA, the CDR3 is TGTGCCAGCAGCCCCCAACAGGACAGGGGGCTCAATCAGCCCCAGCATTTT. It is translated as CASSPQQDRGLNQPQHF. This chain joins TRBV4-2 and TRBJ1-5; TRBD1 matches 11 bases. The V and J ends lost 4 bases and 3 bases, in that order; junction bases with no gene match: 8. The CDR3 consists of 17 residues. Germline CDR1 is LGHNA and CDR2 is YNFKEQ.

This clone came up a few times. The chain couples TRBV20-1 to TRBJ2-1, with D hard to call. The CDR3 has 11 amino acids. Germline assignment: CDR1 DFQATT and CDR2 SNEGSKA (reference sequence). Deletions cut 4 bases from V and 5 bases from J, with 6 bases between. The CDR3 spells CSAKPHNEQFF. The CDR3 DNA reads as TGCAGTGCTAAACCTCACAATGAGCAGTTCTTC.

The rearrangement links TRBV6-5 to TRBJ2-6, with D maybe TRBD2 (5 bases). The CDR3 sequence is 15 residues long. Trimming shortened V by 6 bases and J by 0 bases, and 9 bases separated the two germline ends. Germline V gene sequence: CDR1 MNHEY, CDR2 SVGAGI. This chain's CDR3 is CASSLGSSGANVLTF. CDR3 in DNA: TGTGCCAGCAGCTTAGGGAGCTCTGGGGCCAACGTCCTGACTTTC.

The chain employs TRBV4-2 and TRBJ2-7; 9 bases fit TRBD2. There are 17 residues in the CDR3. With V trimmed by 0 bases and J by 0 bases, 6 bases remained unmatched. Germline CDR1 and CDR2: LGHNA and YNFKEQ. The CDR3 region has the DNA TGTGCCAGCAGCCAAGATCGAACTAGCGGGTTCTCCTACGAGCAGTACTTC. It is translated as CASSQDRTSGFSYEQYF.

The chain links TRBV30 to TRBJ2-7; D uncertain. The germline gives CDR1 GTSNPN, CDR2 SVGIG (reference sequence). The CDR3 is 11 amino acids. Trimming pared 5 bases from V and 3 bases from J, leaving 8 bases between. The CDR3 region has the DNA TGTGCCTGGGGTATTAACTACGAGCAGTACTTC. Its translation: CAWGINYEQYF.

Only one count was recorded for this clone. CDR3 coding DNA: TGTGCCAGCAGCCGCAGGGTCCTCAACCCAGAGACCCAGTACTTC. Its protein is CASSRRVLNPETQYF. The chain employs TRBV7-2 and TRBJ2-5; possibly TRBD1 for D (5 bases). V gave up 5 bases and J gave up 4 bases, with 17 bases separating them. CDR1 and CDR2 from the germline V gene are SGHTA and FQGNSA. This CDR3 spans 15 amino acids.

In this sample, this clone turned up once. CDR3 nucleotides: TGTGCCAGTAGATCTAACGACGGGAGTGAGCAGTTCTTC. It specifies CASRSNDGSEQFF. V usage is TRBV19 and J usage is TRBJ2-1, with D possibly being TRBD2 (6 bases). Trimming shortened V by 6 bases and J by 9 bases, and 15 bases separated the two germline ends. Germline V gives CDR1 LNHDA, CDR2 SQIVND (reference sequence). The CDR3 extends over 13 amino acids.

The genes are TRBV18 and TRBJ2-7; no definite D call. This CDR3 comprises 14 residues. Germline V gives CDR1 KGHSH, CDR2 LQKENI. Trimming pared 3 bases from V and 4 bases from J, leaving 13 bases between. The chain's CDR3 is CASSPSPLEYEQYF. The DNA for the CDR3 is TGTGCCAGCTCACCCTCGCCTCTGGAATACGAGCAGTACTTC.

The chain couples TRBV2 to TRBJ2-7; 8 bases agree with TRBD2. The CDR3 length is 12 residues. CDR1 and CDR2 from the germline V gene are SNHLY and FYNNEI. V lost 7 bases, J lost 4 bases, and 3 bases stayed unmatched. In DNA, the CDR3 is TGTGCCAGCAAAGAGCGGGGGTACGAGCAGTACTTC. Translating it yields CASKERGYEQYF. Using reference TRBV2 and TRBJ2-7 for the parts outside the CDR3, the full variable domain is EPEVTQTPSHQVTQMGQEVILRCVPISNHLYFYWYRQILGQKVEFLVSFYNNEISEKSEIFDDQFSVERPDGSNFTLKIRSTKLEDSAMYFCASKERGYEQYFGPGTRLTVT.

The genes are TRBV5-5 and TRBJ2-3, with a weak D call TRBD2 (6 bases). Germline V lookup: CDR1 SGHKS, CDR2 YYEKEE (reference sequence). Trimming shortened V by 6 bases and J by 4 bases, and 15 bases separated the two germline ends. This CDR3 spans 14 amino acids. The CDR3 region is CASTRGGVADTQYF. The CDR3 DNA reads as TGTGCCAGCACCCGAGGAGGGGTGGCAGATACGCAGTATTTT.

This chain uses TRBV5-4 with TRBJ2-7; 9 nucleotides align to TRBD1. The CDR3 has 14 residues. Germline lookup yields CDR1 SGHNT and CDR2 YYREEE (reference sequence). The ends lost 3 bases at V and 3 bases at J; junction bases unmatched: 4. This CDR3 is CASSSGQGNYEQYF. DNA of the CDR3: TGTGCCAGCAGCTCCGGACAGGGGAACTACGAGCAGTACTTC.

This CDR3 reads CASSQPPRGDYGYTF. The CDR3 nucleotides read TGCGCCAGCAGCCAACCTCCCAGGGGGGACTATGGCTACACCTTC. The chain carries TRBV4-1 and TRBJ1-2; 7 positions match TRBD1. The CDR3 sequence is 15 residues long. The V gene end was trimmed by 2 bases and the J gene end by 3 bases; junction bases not matched to a gene: 6. Looked up from germline, CDR1 is MGHRA and CDR2 is YSYEKL.

The rearrangement uses TRBV2 and TRBJ1-1, with D hard to call. The V end lost 2 bases, the J end lost 5 bases, and 15 bases lay between the germline ends. CDR3 length: 15 residues. CDR1 and CDR2 from the germline V gene are SNHLY and FYNNEI. CDR3 residues: CASSENRAGGTEAFF. In DNA, the CDR3 is TGTGCCAGCAGTGAAAATCGGGCCGGAGGGACTGAAGCTTTCTTT.

The gene calls are TRBV10-3 and TRBJ1-2; D is undetermined. Trimming shortened V by 5 bases and J by 5 bases, and 15 bases separated the two germline ends. This CDR3 spans 14 amino acids. CDR1 and CDR2 (germline): ENHRY, SYGVKD. CDR3: CAISLFNREYGYTF. The CDR3 DNA reads TGTGCCATCAGTCTATTTAACAGAGAGTATGGCTACACCTTC.

The chain recombines TRBV10-1 with TRBJ2-3; TRBD2 aligns across 12 bases. The CDR3 loop spans 17 amino acids. CDR1 is WNHNN and CDR2 is SYGVQD in the germline V gene (reference sequence). V shed 6 bases, J shed 6 bases, and the junction held 13 bases outside the gene matches. CDR3 nucleotide sequence: TGCGCCAGCAGGGTGACTAGCGGGAGCCCCCAGGAGGATACGCAGTATTTT. The encoded protein is CASRVTSGSPQEDTQYF.

CDR3 residues: CASRDGVLGTEAFF. The CDR3 DNA reads TGTGCCAGCAGGGACGGGGTTTTGGGCACTGAAGCTTTCTTT. This sequence joins TRBV2 and TRBJ1-1; D is undetermined. CDR3 length equals 14 residues. CDR1 is SNHLY, CDR2 FYNNEI, per germline. V lost 6 bases and J lost 4, with 15 bases in between. Filled out from reference TRBV2 and TRBJ1-1, the complete variable domain reads EPEVTQTPSHQVTQMGQEVILRCVPISNHLYFYWYRQILGQKVEFLVSFYNNEISEKSEIFDDQFSVERPDGSNFTLKIRSTKLEDSAMYFCASRDGVLGTEAFFGQGTRLTVV.

The chain links TRBV5-4 to TRBJ2-1, with 9 bases lining up with TRBD1. Per the germline V gene, CDR1 is SGHNT and CDR2 is YYREEE (reference sequence). The CDR3 runs to 15 residues. The V segment lost 4 bases and the J segment 8 bases; nucleotides outside the gene matches: 10. The CDR3 DNA follows: TGTGCCAGCAGCCTACCCGGACAGGGGCGCGATGAGCAGTTCTTC. It codes for CASSLPGQGRDEQFF. Looking up the rest from reference TRBV5-4 and TRBJ2-1 gives the full variable domain: ETGVTQSPTHLIKTRGQQVTLRCSSQSGHNTVSWYQQALGQGPQFIFQYYREEENGRGNFPPRFSGLQFPNYSSELNVNALELDDSALYLCASSLPGQGRDEQFFGPGTRLTVL.